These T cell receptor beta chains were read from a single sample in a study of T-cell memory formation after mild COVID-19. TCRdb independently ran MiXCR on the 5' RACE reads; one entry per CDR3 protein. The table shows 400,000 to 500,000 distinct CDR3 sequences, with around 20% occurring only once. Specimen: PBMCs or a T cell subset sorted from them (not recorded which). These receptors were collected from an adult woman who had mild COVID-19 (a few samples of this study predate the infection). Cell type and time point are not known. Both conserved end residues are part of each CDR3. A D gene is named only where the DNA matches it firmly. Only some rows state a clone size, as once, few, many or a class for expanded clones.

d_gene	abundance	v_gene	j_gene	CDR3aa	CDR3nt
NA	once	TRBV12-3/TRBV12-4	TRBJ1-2	CASSTDGGGDGYTF	TGTGCCAGCTCCACGGACGGGGGGGGAGATGGCTACACCTTC
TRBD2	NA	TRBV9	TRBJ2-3	CASSVGTSGRADTQYF	TGTGCCAGCAGCGTAGGGACTAGCGGGAGGGCAGATACGCAGTATTTT
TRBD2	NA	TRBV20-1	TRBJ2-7	CSEREGYEQYF	TGCAGTGAGCGGGAAGGGTACGAGCAGTACTTC
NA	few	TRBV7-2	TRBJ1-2	CAIMTGPYGYTF	TGTGCCATAATGACAGGCCCCTATGGCTACACCTTC
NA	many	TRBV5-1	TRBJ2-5	CASYPGFQETQYF	TGCGCCAGCTATCCGGGTTTCCAAGAGACCCAGTACTTC
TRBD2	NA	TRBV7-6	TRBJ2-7	CASSLVGLAETSSYEQYF	TGTGCCAGCAGCTTAGTTGGTCTAGCGGAGACGAGCTCCTACGAGCAGTACTTC
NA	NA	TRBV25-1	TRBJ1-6	CASSGWGARNSPLHF	TGTGCCAGCAGCGGCTGGGGGGCGAGGAATTCACCCCTCCACTTT
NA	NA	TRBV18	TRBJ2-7	CASSPPGRGSAYEQYF	TGTGCCAGCTCACCACCAGGCAGGGGAAGCGCGTACGAGCAGTACTTC
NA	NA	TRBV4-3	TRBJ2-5	CASSQGLGETQYF	TGCGCCAGCAGCCAAGGGTTAGGAGAGACCCAGTACTTC
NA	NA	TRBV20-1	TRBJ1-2	CSARNTPASNYGYTF	TGCAGTGCTAGAAATACTCCGGCGTCTAACTATGGCTACACCTTC
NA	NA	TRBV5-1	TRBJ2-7	CASSSENRAYEQYF	TGCGCCAGCAGCTCCGAAAACAGGGCCTACGAGCAGTACTTC
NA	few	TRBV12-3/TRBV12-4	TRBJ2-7	CASSPGSLDSTYEQYF	TGTGCCAGCAGTCCCGGTTCCTTGGACAGTACCTACGAGCAGTACTTC
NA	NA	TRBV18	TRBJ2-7	CASSPALGGNSYEQYF	TGTGCCAGCTCACCCGCTTTAGGGGGGAACTCCTACGAGCAGTACTTC
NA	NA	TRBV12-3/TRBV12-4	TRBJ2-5	CACAGFQETQYF	TGTGCCTGTGCGGGGTTCCAAGAGACCCAGTACTTC
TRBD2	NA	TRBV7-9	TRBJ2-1	CASSSSGGPNEQFF	TGTGCCAGCAGCAGTAGCGGGGGGCCCAATGAGCAGTTCTTC
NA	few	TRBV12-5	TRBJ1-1	CASGLTPPQGNTEAFF	TGTGCTAGTGGTTTGACCCCCCCTCAGGGGAACACTGAAGCTTTCTTT
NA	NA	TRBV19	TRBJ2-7	CASSREHEQYF	TGTGCCAGTAGTAGAGAACACGAGCAGTACTTC
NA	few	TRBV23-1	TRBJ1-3	CASRNRAVAHTIYF	TGCGCCAGCAGGAACAGGGCCGTGGCCCACACCATATATTTT
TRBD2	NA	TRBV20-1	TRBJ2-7	CSARAWREKSYEQYF	TGCAGTGCTAGGGCTTGGCGGGAGAAGTCCTACGAGCAGTACTTC
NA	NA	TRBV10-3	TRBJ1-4	CAISDSQIPNEKLFF	TGTGCCATCAGTGATAGCCAGATCCCAAATGAAAAACTGTTTTTT
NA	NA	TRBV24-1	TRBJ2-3	CATSGAYPNTDTQYF	TGTGCCACCAGTGGGGCATACCCGAACACAGATACGCAGTATTTT
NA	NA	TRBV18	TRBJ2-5	CASSPQEGETQYF	TGTGCCAGCTCACCACAGGAGGGAGAGACCCAGTACTTC
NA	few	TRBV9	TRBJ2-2	CASSVGGVSTGELFF	TGTGCCAGCAGCGTAGGTGGGGTTTCCACCGGGGAGCTGTTTTTT
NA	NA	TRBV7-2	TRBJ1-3	CASSFLPGLENTIYF	TGTGCCAGCAGCTTCTTGCCAGGGCTTGAAAACACCATATATTTT
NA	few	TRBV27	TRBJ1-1	CASSLIWDGYTEAFF	TGTGCCAGCAGTTTAATTTGGGACGGCTATACTGAAGCTTTCTTT
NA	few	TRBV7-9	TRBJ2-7	CASSLRGAYEQYF	TGTGCCAGCAGCTTACGCGGGGCCTACGAGCAGTACTTC
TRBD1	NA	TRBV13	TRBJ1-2	CASSSGQNYGYTF	TGTGCCAGCAGCTCGGGACAGAACTATGGCTACACCTTC
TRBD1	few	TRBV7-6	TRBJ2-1	CASSSTPGQGLNEQFF	TGTGCCAGCAGCTCAACTCCGGGACAGGGTTTGAATGAGCAGTTCTTC
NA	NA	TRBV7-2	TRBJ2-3	CASSYLSGPRGTDTQYF	TGTGCCAGCAGCTACCTTTCGGGACCAAGGGGCACAGATACGCAGTATTTT
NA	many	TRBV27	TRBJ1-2	CASSPSNYGYTF	TGTGCCAGCAGTCCTTCGAACTATGGCTACACCTTC
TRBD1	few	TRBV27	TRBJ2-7	CASSLGTGYFYEQYF	TGTGCCAGCAGTCTAGGGACAGGGTATTTCTACGAGCAGTACTTC
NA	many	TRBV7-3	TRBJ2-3	CASSLTLLARDTQYF	TGTGCCAGCAGCCTAACCCTGCTAGCCCGAGATACGCAGTATTTT